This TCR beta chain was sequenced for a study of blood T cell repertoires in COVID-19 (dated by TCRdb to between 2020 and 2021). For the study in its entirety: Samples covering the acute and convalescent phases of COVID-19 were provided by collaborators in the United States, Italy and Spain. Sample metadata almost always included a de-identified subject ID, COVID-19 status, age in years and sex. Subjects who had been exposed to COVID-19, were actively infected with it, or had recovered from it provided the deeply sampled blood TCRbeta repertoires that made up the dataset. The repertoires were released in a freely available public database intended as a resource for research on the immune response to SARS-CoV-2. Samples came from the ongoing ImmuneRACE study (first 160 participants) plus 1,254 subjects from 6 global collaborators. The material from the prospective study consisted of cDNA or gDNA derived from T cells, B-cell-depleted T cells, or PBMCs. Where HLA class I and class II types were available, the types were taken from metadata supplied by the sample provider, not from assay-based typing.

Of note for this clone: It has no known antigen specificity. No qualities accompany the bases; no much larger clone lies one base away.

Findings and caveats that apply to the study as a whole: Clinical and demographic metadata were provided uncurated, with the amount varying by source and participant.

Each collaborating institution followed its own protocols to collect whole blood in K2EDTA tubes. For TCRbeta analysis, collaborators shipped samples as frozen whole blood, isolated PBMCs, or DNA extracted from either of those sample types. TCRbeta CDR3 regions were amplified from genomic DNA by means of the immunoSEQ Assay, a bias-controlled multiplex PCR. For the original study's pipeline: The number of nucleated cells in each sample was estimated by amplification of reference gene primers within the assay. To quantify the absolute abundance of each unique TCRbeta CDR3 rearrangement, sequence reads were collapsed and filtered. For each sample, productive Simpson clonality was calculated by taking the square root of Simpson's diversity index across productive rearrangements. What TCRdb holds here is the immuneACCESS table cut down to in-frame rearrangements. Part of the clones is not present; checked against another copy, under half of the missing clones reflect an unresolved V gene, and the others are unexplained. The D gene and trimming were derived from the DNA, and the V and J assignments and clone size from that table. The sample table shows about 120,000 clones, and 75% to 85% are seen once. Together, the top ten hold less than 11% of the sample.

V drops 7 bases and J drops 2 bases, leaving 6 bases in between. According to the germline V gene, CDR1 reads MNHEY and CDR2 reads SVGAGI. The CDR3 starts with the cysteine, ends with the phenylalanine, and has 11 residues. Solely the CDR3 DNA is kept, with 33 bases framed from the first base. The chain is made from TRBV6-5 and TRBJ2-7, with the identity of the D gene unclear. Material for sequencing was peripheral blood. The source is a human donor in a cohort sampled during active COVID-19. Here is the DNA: TGTGCCAGCACGACACCCTACGAGCAGTACTTC. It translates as CASTTPYEQYF.